The source of this T cell receptor beta chain is a study of blood T cell repertoires in COVID-19 (dated by TCRdb to about 2020). For the study in its entirety: Samples from collaborators originated in the United States, Italy and Spain and spanned both the acute and convalescent phases of COVID-19. The samples were drawn from the first 160 participants of the ongoing ImmuneRACE study and from roughly 1,300 subjects provided by 6 global collaborators. Where available, HLA class I and class II types were taken from metadata supplied by the sample provider and were not determined by assay-based typing. Deeply sampled blood TCRbeta repertoires from subjects exposed to, actively infected with, or recovered from COVID-19 were included in the dataset. The material from the prospective study consisted of cDNA or gDNA derived from T cells, B-cell-depleted T cells, or PBMCs. A de-identified subject ID, COVID-19 status, age in years and sex were almost always included in the sample metadata. The repertoires were released in a freely available public database meant as a resource for research on the immune response to SARS-CoV-2. Overall study outcomes, separate from this receptor: The quantity of clinical and demographic metadata differed by source and by participant and was supplied without curation.

The immunoSEQ Assay, a bias-controlled multiplex PCR, was used to amplify TCRbeta CDR3 regions from genomic DNA. On the authors' methods: Nucleated cell counts per sample were estimated from amplification of reference gene primers within the assay. To quantify the absolute abundance of each unique TCRbeta CDR3 rearrangement, sequence reads were collapsed and filtered. For each sample, productive Simpson clonality was calculated as the square root of Simpson's diversity index over productive rearrangements. Drawn from immuneACCESS, this table holds only the in-frame rearrangements with V and J called that TCRdb kept. Clones are partly lost; checked studies trace under half to an unresolved V gene and leave the rest unexplained. V, J and clone size are taken as reported in that table, and D and trimming were inferred from the DNA itself. The sample profile shows about 260,000 clones; about 89% of them were found once. The top ten constitute about 8.7% of the sample.

A note on this clone: Its antigen is currently not known. No base qualities exist here, and no much larger clone lies one base off it.

Whole blood was collected in K2EDTA tubes by collaborating institutions according to the institutions' own protocols. For TCRbeta analysis, collaborators shipped samples as frozen whole blood, isolated PBMCs, or DNA extracted from either of those sample types. The germline V gene specifies SGHDT as CDR1 and YYEEEE as CDR2. V is cut back by 4 bases and J by 2 bases, with 10 bases in the junction unmatched. From the cysteine up to the phenylalanine, the CDR3 has a length of 16 residues. Only the CDR3 part of the read is kept: 48 bases, read in frame from the first base. The V and J segments used are TRBV5-6 and TRBJ2-3, with TRBD1 identical over 7 junction bases. The TCR comes from a middle-aged man with active or convalescent COVID-19. Input material: peripheral blood. The CDR3 loop reads CASSPRDRLHTDTQYF. The DNA sequence is as follows: TGTGCCAGCAGCCCCCGGGACAGACTCCACACAGATACGCAGTATTTT.